A selection of T cell receptor beta chains follows, all from one sample in a study of T-cell reconstitution after alpha-beta-depleted transplantation in children. Using its own MiXCR run on the PCR reads, TCRdb lists one record per CDR3 protein. This sample yields some 75,000 distinct CDR3 sequences, of which about 7.3% are seen a single time; less than 3% belongs to the top ten. The input for sequencing was PBMCs from the stem cell graft donor, taken from the stem cell graft. These receptors all come from a human donor who donated a stem cell graft to a child with acute lymphoblastic leukemia. The CDR3 runs from the conserved cysteine through the conserved F or W. Fields, in order: V gene, D gene, J gene, CDR3 length, clone size, CDR3 DNA, CDR3 protein. The D gene is left open where the match is weak. Clone size appears in some rows only: once, few, many, or a class for an expanded clone.

v_call: TRBV20-1; d_call: TRBD2; j_call: TRBJ2-7; cdr3_length: 15; clone_size: many; cdr3_nt: TGCAGTGCGCGGACTAGCGGGAGAGGTCTCGGCGAGCAGTACTTC; cdr3_aa: CSARTSGRGLGEQYF
v_call: TRBV7-9; d_call: .; j_call: TRBJ2-1; cdr3_length: 13; clone_size: many; cdr3_nt: TGTGCCACCTCGAACCCGGGTATGAATGAGCAGTTCTTC; cdr3_aa: CATSNPGMNEQFF
v_call: TRBV11-2; d_call: .; j_call: TRBJ1-3; cdr3_length: 12; clone_size: .; cdr3_nt: TGTGCCAGCAGGAGACCCGGAAACACCATATATTTT; cdr3_aa: CASRRPGNTIYF
v_call: TRBV27; d_call: .; j_call: TRBJ2-1; cdr3_length: 13; clone_size: many; cdr3_nt: TGTGCCAGCAGTTGGGCCAGTTACAATGAGCAGTTCTTC; cdr3_aa: CASSWASYNEQFF
v_call: TRBV7-2; d_call: TRBD1; j_call: TRBJ2-7; cdr3_length: 16; clone_size: few; cdr3_nt: TGTGCCAGCAGCCATCCTCCGGGACAGGGATTGTACGAGCAGTACTTC; cdr3_aa: CASSHPPGQGLYEQYF
v_call: TRBV5-1; d_call: .; j_call: TRBJ2-5; cdr3_length: 13; clone_size: few; cdr3_nt: TGCGCCAGCAGCTTGGAGTTGACCGAGGCCCAGTACTTC; cdr3_aa: CASSLELTEAQYF
v_call: TRBV6-5; d_call: TRBD1; j_call: TRBJ1-5; cdr3_length: 13; clone_size: many; cdr3_nt: TGTGCCAGCCGGGACAGGGGCAATCAGCCCCAGCATTTT; cdr3_aa: CASRDRGNQPQHF
v_call: TRBV4-3; d_call: .; j_call: TRBJ2-1; cdr3_length: 13; clone_size: many; cdr3_nt: TGCGCCAGCAGCCAAGACCCAGGGTATGAGCAGTTCTTC; cdr3_aa: CASSQDPGYEQFF
v_call: TRBV20-1; d_call: TRBD2; j_call: TRBJ2-1; cdr3_length: 11; clone_size: many; cdr3_nt: TGCAGTGCTAGAGAGGCTAGCGGGGGGGTCTTC; cdr3_aa: CSAREASGGVF
v_call: TRBV12-3/TRBV12-4; d_call: TRBD1; j_call: TRBJ1-3; cdr3_length: 15; clone_size: many; cdr3_nt: TGTGCCAGCAGCCCCACCGGACAGGCTGGAAACACCATATATTTT; cdr3_aa: CASSPTGQAGNTIYF
v_call: TRBV12-3/TRBV12-4; d_call: .; j_call: TRBJ1-5; cdr3_length: 14; clone_size: .; cdr3_nt: TGTGCCAGCAGTAGCCGGGGAGAGAATCAGCCCCAGCATTTT; cdr3_aa: CASSSRGENQPQHF
v_call: TRBV4-3; d_call: TRBD1; j_call: TRBJ1-4; cdr3_length: 16; clone_size: many; cdr3_nt: TGCGCCAGCAGCCAAGAAGTAGGGACAGGGGCGGAAAAACTGTTTTTT; cdr3_aa: CASSQEVGTGAEKLFF
v_call: TRBV7-8; d_call: .; j_call: TRBJ2-1; cdr3_length: 15; clone_size: many; cdr3_nt: TGTGCCAGCAGCTTAGGAGGGGTGGGCTACAATGAGCAGTTCTTC; cdr3_aa: CASSLGGVGYNEQFF
v_call: TRBV27; d_call: .; j_call: TRBJ1-5; cdr3_length: 15; clone_size: many; cdr3_nt: TGTGCCAGCAGCCCCCGGTTGGGGGGTGGTCAGCCCCAGCATTTT; cdr3_aa: CASSPRLGGGQPQHF
v_call: TRBV7-7; d_call: TRBD2; j_call: TRBJ2-1; cdr3_length: 16; clone_size: .; cdr3_nt: TGTGCCAGCAGCTTACTAGCGGGAGTCAGAGGGGATGAGCAGTTCTTC; cdr3_aa: CASSLLAGVRGDEQFF
v_call: TRBV20-1; d_call: TRBD1; j_call: TRBJ1-5; cdr3_length: 18; clone_size: many; cdr3_nt: TGCAGTGCTGGCCGAGTAGGGGGCACTCGGGCGGGCAATCAGCCCCAGCATTTT; cdr3_aa: CSAGRVGGTRAGNQPQHF
v_call: TRBV6-6; d_call: TRBD1; j_call: TRBJ1-1; cdr3_length: 16; clone_size: few; cdr3_nt: TGTGCCAGCAGGCCAGGACAGGGGGCAGGGGACACTGAAGCTTTCTTT; cdr3_aa: CASRPGQGAGDTEAFF
v_call: TRBV10-3; d_call: .; j_call: TRBJ2-7; cdr3_length: 17; clone_size: many; cdr3_nt: TGTGCCATCAGTGTCTCCGGAGGGGGCGCAGACCCTTACGAGCAGTACTTC; cdr3_aa: CAISVSGGGADPYEQYF
v_call: TRBV11-1; d_call: .; j_call: TRBJ2-1; cdr3_length: 12; clone_size: few; cdr3_nt: TGTGCCAGCAGCTTAGCGGCTCGAGAGCAGTTCTTC; cdr3_aa: CASSLAAREQFF
v_call: TRBV23-1; d_call: TRBD2; j_call: TRBJ2-1; cdr3_length: 18; clone_size: .; cdr3_nt: TGCGCCAGCAGTCAATCGGTTCCCGGCGGGGGGGACGACAATGAGCAGTTCTTC; cdr3_aa: CASSQSVPGGGDDNEQFF
v_call: TRBV24-1; d_call: .; j_call: TRBJ2-6; cdr3_length: 16; clone_size: many; cdr3_nt: TGTGCCACCAGTGATGCCGGGACACCTGGGGCCAACGTCCTGACTTTC; cdr3_aa: CATSDAGTPGANVLTF
v_call: TRBV25-1; d_call: .; j_call: TRBJ2-1; cdr3_length: 15; clone_size: .; cdr3_nt: TGTGCCAGCAGTGATAGTGGGGGGATTGATAATGAGCAGTTCTTC; cdr3_aa: CASSDSGGIDNEQFF
v_call: TRBV29-1; d_call: TRBD1; j_call: TRBJ1-1; cdr3_length: 14; clone_size: many; cdr3_nt: TGCAGCGTCCCGACAGGGCGCCTGAACACTGAAGCTTTCTTT; cdr3_aa: CSVPTGRLNTEAFF
v_call: TRBV11-1; d_call: .; j_call: TRBJ2-4; cdr3_length: 12; clone_size: many; cdr3_nt: TGTGCCAGCAGCCCCGGGGGAGACATTCAGTACTTC; cdr3_aa: CASSPGGDIQYF
v_call: TRBV6-5; d_call: TRBD1; j_call: TRBJ1-5; cdr3_length: 17; clone_size: many; cdr3_nt: TGTGCCAGCAGTCCGACAGGGGGCGATTATAGCAATCAGCCCCAGCATTTT; cdr3_aa: CASSPTGGDYSNQPQHF
v_call: TRBV5-1; d_call: TRBD1; j_call: TRBJ2-1; cdr3_length: 14; clone_size: many; cdr3_nt: TGCGCCAGCAGCCAAGGGACAGGGGGCAATGAGCAGTTCTTC; cdr3_aa: CASSQGTGGNEQFF
v_call: TRBV5-1; d_call: TRBD1; j_call: TRBJ1-2; cdr3_length: 12; clone_size: many; cdr3_nt: TGCGCCAGTTCCGGGACAGGGGACGGCTACACCTTC; cdr3_aa: CASSGTGDGYTF
v_call: TRBV28; d_call: .; j_call: TRBJ2-7; cdr3_length: 16; clone_size: few; cdr3_nt: TGTGCCAGCAGTTTCGCCGGGGATGTCAACAGCTACGAGCAGTACTTC; cdr3_aa: CASSFAGDVNSYEQYF
v_call: TRBV5-1; d_call: .; j_call: TRBJ1-1; cdr3_length: 14; clone_size: many; cdr3_nt: TGCGCCAGCAACCTTCGGGGATTGAACACTGAAGCTTTCTTT; cdr3_aa: CASNLRGLNTEAFF
v_call: TRBV12-3/TRBV12-4; d_call: TRBD1; j_call: TRBJ1-5; cdr3_length: 16; clone_size: many; cdr3_nt: TGTGCCAGCAGTTTTTATGGGACAGGGGCTAATCAGCCCCAGCATTTT; cdr3_aa: CASSFYGTGANQPQHF
v_call: TRBV20-1; d_call: .; j_call: TRBJ1-2; cdr3_length: 12; clone_size: many; cdr3_nt: TGCAGTGCTGTCCAGGGTTCCTATGGCTACACCTTC; cdr3_aa: CSAVQGSYGYTF
v_call: TRBV27; d_call: TRBD2; j_call: TRBJ2-1; cdr3_length: 17; clone_size: many; cdr3_nt: TGTGCCAGCAGTTTGTCGACTAGCGGGGGGTCCCCCTACGGGCAGTTCTTC; cdr3_aa: CASSLSTSGGSPYGQFF
v_call: TRBV6-5; d_call: .; j_call: TRBJ1-2; cdr3_length: 13; clone_size: many; cdr3_nt: TGTGCCAGCAGTTACGTCGGGGCAGATGGCTACACCTTC; cdr3_aa: CASSYVGADGYTF
v_call: TRBV7-6; d_call: TRBD1; j_call: TRBJ1-6; cdr3_length: 16; clone_size: .; cdr3_nt: TGTGCCAGCAGCTTATTCCCCGCAGGGGGGAATTCACCCCTCCACTTT; cdr3_aa: CASSLFPAGGNSPLHF
v_call: TRBV29-1; d_call: .; j_call: TRBJ2-7; cdr3_length: 14; clone_size: .; cdr3_nt: TGCAGCGTTGAAGAACCCGGACAGACCTACGAGCAGTACTTC; cdr3_aa: CSVEEPGQTYEQYF
v_call: TRBV7-2; d_call: .; j_call: TRBJ2-3; cdr3_length: 16; clone_size: many; cdr3_nt: TGTGCCAGCAGCTTAGTGGGGGGGCTGAGCACAGATACGCAGTATTTT; cdr3_aa: CASSLVGGLSTDTQYF
v_call: TRBV5-4; d_call: .; j_call: TRBJ1-2; cdr3_length: 13; clone_size: .; cdr3_nt: TGTGCCAGCAGCTTTCAGGGGACCTATGGCTACACCTTC; cdr3_aa: CASSFQGTYGYTF
v_call: TRBV15; d_call: .; j_call: TRBJ2-5; cdr3_length: 13; clone_size: many; cdr3_nt: TGTGCCACCAGCAGAGTGACGGAAGAGACCCAGTACTTC; cdr3_aa: CATSRVTEETQYF
v_call: TRBV7-8; d_call: TRBD1; j_call: TRBJ1-1; cdr3_length: 18; clone_size: many; cdr3_nt: TGTGCCAGCAGCTCCCGAAGGGGGCGGCTGTATCAGGACACTGAAGCTTTCTTT; cdr3_aa: CASSSRRGRLYQDTEAFF
v_call: TRBV7-9; d_call: .; j_call: TRBJ2-3; cdr3_length: 16; clone_size: many; cdr3_nt: TGTGCCAGCAGCTCCCGGGACTCCAACCCCCCAGATACGCAGTATTTT; cdr3_aa: CASSSRDSNPPDTQYF
v_call: TRBV3-1; d_call: TRBD2; j_call: TRBJ2-7; cdr3_length: 12; clone_size: .; cdr3_nt: TGTGCCAGCAGCCAGGGGGGGATCGAGCAGTACTTC; cdr3_aa: CASSQGGIEQYF
v_call: TRBV7-9; d_call: .; j_call: TRBJ2-7; cdr3_length: 15; clone_size: few; cdr3_nt: TGTGCCAGCAGGAATGGGGACTCCAGCTCCTACGAGCAGTACTTC; cdr3_aa: CASRNGDSSSYEQYF
v_call: TRBV5-7; d_call: TRBD1; j_call: TRBJ2-7; cdr3_length: 17; clone_size: many; cdr3_nt: TGTGCCAGCAGATTTGGGACCGGGACAGGGAAATACGACGAGCAGTACTTC; cdr3_aa: CASRFGTGTGKYDEQYF
v_call: TRBV6-5; d_call: TRBD1; j_call: TRBJ1-5; cdr3_length: 14; clone_size: few; cdr3_nt: TGTGCCAGCAGTAGACAGGGGAACAATCAGCCCCAGCATTTT; cdr3_aa: CASSRQGNNQPQHF
v_call: TRBV14; d_call: TRBD1; j_call: TRBJ1-2; cdr3_length: 14; clone_size: many; cdr3_nt: TGTGCCAGCAGCCAAGGGGACAGGCGGGTAGGCTACACCTTC; cdr3_aa: CASSQGDRRVGYTF
v_call: TRBV3-1; d_call: .; j_call: TRBJ2-5; cdr3_length: 12; clone_size: many; cdr3_nt: TGTGCCAGCAGTCCCAGCGAAGAGACCCAGTACTTC; cdr3_aa: CASSPSEETQYF
v_call: TRBV5-1; d_call: .; j_call: TRBJ2-7; cdr3_length: 13; clone_size: many; cdr3_nt: TGCGCCAGCAGCTTGGACAGAACCTACGAGCAGTACTTC; cdr3_aa: CASSLDRTYEQYF
v_call: TRBV25-1; d_call: TRBD1; j_call: TRBJ2-7; cdr3_length: 14; clone_size: many; cdr3_nt: TGTGCCAGCAGTGACGGACAGGTGTCCTACGAGCAGTACTTC; cdr3_aa: CASSDGQVSYEQYF
v_call: TRBV3-1; d_call: .; j_call: TRBJ2-4; cdr3_length: 16; clone_size: few; cdr3_nt: TGTGCCAGCAGCCAAGCCGGGGGCGCCGCCAAAAACATTCAGTACTTC; cdr3_aa: CASSQAGGAAKNIQYF
v_call: TRBV5-1; d_call: .; j_call: TRBJ1-1; cdr3_length: 14; clone_size: many; cdr3_nt: TGCGCCAGCAGCTTGAGAGGGAGGGAGTTGGAAGCTTTCTTT; cdr3_aa: CASSLRGRELEAFF
v_call: TRBV7-2; d_call: .; j_call: TRBJ1-2; cdr3_length: 13; clone_size: many; cdr3_nt: TGTGCCAGCACTACCTCACGGAACTATGGCTACACCTTC; cdr3_aa: CASTTSRNYGYTF
v_call: TRBV11-1; d_call: .; j_call: TRBJ2-2; cdr3_length: 14; clone_size: few; cdr3_nt: TGTGCCAGCGGCGGGACAGTGAACACCGGGGAGCTGTTTTTT; cdr3_aa: CASGGTVNTGELFF
v_call: TRBV5-4; d_call: .; j_call: TRBJ2-7; cdr3_length: 13; clone_size: few; cdr3_nt: TGTGCCAGCAGTCCGGGTCCCCTACAAGAGCAGTACTTC; cdr3_aa: CASSPGPLQEQYF
v_call: TRBV7-9; d_call: TRBD1; j_call: TRBJ1-2; cdr3_length: 14; clone_size: .; cdr3_nt: TGTGCCAGCACCCCGCCGGGACAGGACTATGGCTACACCTTC; cdr3_aa: CASTPPGQDYGYTF
v_call: TRBV29-1; d_call: .; j_call: TRBJ1-1; cdr3_length: 10; clone_size: many; cdr3_nt: TGCAGCGTAAAGAACACTGAAGCTTTCTTT; cdr3_aa: CSVKNTEAFF
v_call: TRBV12-5; d_call: .; j_call: TRBJ2-1; cdr3_length: 14; clone_size: many; cdr3_nt: TGTGCTAGTGCCTTGGTCAAGGTCCTCGATGAGCAGTTCTTC; cdr3_aa: CASALVKVLDEQFF
v_call: TRBV4-1; d_call: .; j_call: TRBJ1-5; cdr3_length: 16; clone_size: many; cdr3_nt: TGCGCCAGCAGCCAAGGAGGTGGACGGACCAATCAGCCCCAGCATTTT; cdr3_aa: CASSQGGGRTNQPQHF
v_call: TRBV29-1; d_call: .; j_call: TRBJ1-2; cdr3_length: 14; clone_size: few; cdr3_nt: TGCAGCGTTGACTGGTGGCATGAAGCCTATGGCTACACCTTC; cdr3_aa: CSVDWWHEAYGYTF
v_call: TRBV7-2; d_call: TRBD1; j_call: TRBJ1-4; cdr3_length: 16; clone_size: few; cdr3_nt: TGTGCCAGCAGCCCTCGGACAGGGAGGGATAATGAAAAACTGTTTTTT; cdr3_aa: CASSPRTGRDNEKLFF
v_call: TRBV5-1; d_call: TRBD1; j_call: TRBJ1-2; cdr3_length: 12; clone_size: many; cdr3_nt: TGCGCCAGCAGTTCGACAGGGTATGGCTACACCTTC; cdr3_aa: CASSSTGYGYTF